The next 32 T cell receptor beta chains were all read from a single sample in a study of human thymus T cells (dated by TCRdb to about 2020). The library relied on the immunoSEQ multiplex PCR assay. TCRdb holds this immuneACCESS table with in-frame rearrangements only. Some clones are missing; in checked studies, unresolved V genes explain under half, and the rest has no known cause. Here the sample has tens of thousands of clones; 94% occur a single time. The ten largest clones add up to about 6.5% of the sample. Material: blood. The source is a boy less than two years old with a congenital heart defect but otherwise immunologically healthy.

This clone came up once. The chain has TRBV5-1 and TRBJ2-5, with D possibly matching TRBD2 (5 bases). Trimming shortened V by 4 bases and J by 5 bases, and 9 bases separated the two germline ends. Germline V gene sequence: CDR1 SGHRS, CDR2 YFSETQ. The CDR3 is 12 residues long. The CDR3 spells CASSVRGETQYF. The DNA for the CDR3 is TGCGCCAGCAGCGTCAGAGGGGAGACCCAGTACTTC. The full variable domain, in which reference TRBV5-1 and TRBJ2-5 provide the parts outside the CDR3, is KAGVTQTPRYLIKTRGQQVTLSCSPISGHRSVSWYQQTPGQGLQFLFEYFSETQRNKGNFPGRFSGRQFSNSRSEMNVSTLELGDSALYLCASSVRGETQYFGPGTRLLVL.

This clone occurred once. This sequence joins TRBV27 and TRBJ2-1, with D perhaps matching TRBD1 (5 bases). The germline V and J ends were trimmed by 8 bases and 0 bases, with 14 bases remaining between them. Germline V CDR1 and CDR2: MNHEY, SMNVEV (reference sequence). This CDR3 has 15 amino acids. CDR3 loop: CASGHFFSSYNEQFF. The DNA for the CDR3 is TGTGCCAGCGGACATTTTTTTAGCTCCTACAATGAGCAGTTCTTC.

The rearrangement joins TRBV4-3 to TRBJ2-1, with D perhaps matching TRBD1 (5 bases). Germline CDR1 reads LGHNA; CDR2 reads YSLEER. Trimming pared 4 bases from V and 0 bases from J, leaving 10 bases between. The CDR3 has 15 amino acids. CDR3: CASSPQGYSYNEQFF. In nucleotides, the CDR3 is TGCGCCAGCAGCCCGCAGGGATACTCCTACAATGAGCAGTTCTTC.

V usage is TRBV27 and J usage is TRBJ1-1; D is unclear. The CDR3 totals 14 residues. Trimming pared 2 bases from V and 4 bases from J, leaving 11 bases between. Germline assignment: CDR1 MNHEY and CDR2 SMNVEV (reference sequence). CDR3 sequence reads: CASSLQTDLTEAFF. CDR3 bases: TGTGCCAGCAGTTTACAGACGGACCTCACTGAAGCTTTCTTT.

The genes are TRBV11-2 and TRBJ2-7; 15 bases are a match to TRBD2. The trim removed 0 bases at V and 7 bases at J, leaving 1 base unmatched. Looked up from germline, CDR1 is SGHAT and CDR2 is FQNNGV. This CDR3 comprises 15 residues. For the CDR3, the DNA is TGTGCCAGCAGCTTAGACGGACTAGCGGGAGGGGAGCAGTACTTC. Translating gives CASSLDGLAGGEQYF.

The chain combines TRBV6-1 with TRBJ2-5; no clear D gene. CDR1 is MNHNS, CDR2 SASEGT, per germline. This CDR3 comprises 12 residues. V gave up 8 bases and J gave up 2 bases, with 9 bases separating them. In DNA form, the CDR3 reads TGTGCCAGCTCGAGGATTCAAGAGACCCAGTACTTC. This translates into CASSRIQETQYF.

This clone appeared a few times. CDR3 sequence (DNA): TGCAGCGTCCACAGGGGAACTGAAGCTTTCTTT. Amino acids: CSVHRGTEAFF. The V gene is TRBV29-1, the J gene TRBJ1-1, with TRBD1 identical over 7 bases. The CDR3 sequence is 11 residues long. The germline CDR1 and CDR2 sequences are SQVTM and ANQGSEA. After removal of 6 bases from V and 5 bases from J, the junction contained 3 bases not matched to a gene.

The J gene is TRBJ2-3, the V gene TRBV19, with TRBD2 matching over 8 bases. From germline, CDR1 is LNHDA and CDR2 SQIVND (reference sequence). The CDR3 spans 13 residues. V was pared by 2 bases and J by 11 bases, with 6 bases of the junction left unmatched. Written as DNA, the CDR3 is TGTGCCAGTAGTATAAGGGCGGGGGGCAGGCAGTATTTT. Amino acids: CASSIRAGGRQYF.

The rearrangement uses TRBV4-3 and TRBJ2-4; D tentatively fits TRBD1 or TRBD2 (6 bases each). Trimming took 0 bases from V and 6 from J, leaving 15 bases between them. Germline values: CDR1 LGHNA, CDR2 YSLEER. The CDR3 has 16 residues. The CDR3 reads CASSQDVGGLGNIQYF. CDR3 in DNA: TGCGCCAGCAGCCAAGATGTGGGGGGCTTGGGAAACATTCAGTACTTC.

This chain joins TRBV23-1 and TRBJ2-2, with 7 nucleotides matching TRBD1. TRBV23-1 is flagged as an ORF with uncertain function. Trimming took 9 bases from V and 0 from J; bases not matched to a gene: 10. This CDR3 is built from 16 residues. Here the CDR3 reads CARTQTGTANTGELFF. The CDR3 bases are TGCGCCAGAACACAAACCGGGACAGCGAACACCGGGGAGCTGTTTTTT.

The V and J genes are TRBV7-9 and TRBJ2-3; D not certain. The CDR3 loop spans 16 amino acids. Germline V gives CDR1 SEHNR, CDR2 FQNEAQ (reference sequence). The V gene lost 5 bases and the J gene lost 5 bases, with 20 bases spanning the gap. The CDR3 spells CASSPHGLLIVDTQYF. The CDR3 nucleotides are TGTGCCAGCAGCCCCCACGGGCTACTGATCGTAGATACGCAGTATTTT.

This rearrangement joins TRBV28 to TRBJ1-5; D uncertain. In germline, CDR1 is MDHEN, CDR2 SYDVKM. The CDR3 has 12 amino acids. With 6 bases removed from V and 13 bases from J, the gap between germline ends came to 16 bases. The CDR3 sequence: CASRSRAPSQHF. CDR3 in DNA: TGTGCCAGCAGGTCACGGGCCCCTTCGCAGCATTTT.

This chain connects TRBV28 to TRBJ1-2; 8 bases align to TRBD1. CDR3 length: 15 amino acids. V lost 4 bases, J lost 5 bases, and 9 bases stayed unmatched. Germline lookup yields CDR1 MDHEN and CDR2 SYDVKM. This chain's CDR3 is CASSSGQDGGYGYTF. CDR3 coding DNA: TGTGCCAGCAGTTCGGGACAGGATGGGGGGTATGGCTACACCTTC.

CDR3 sequence (DNA): TGTGCCAGCAGCTTAAGCGGGATAAGCACCAATGAGCAGTTCTTC. Translated: CASSLSGISTNEQFF. The chain employs TRBV7-9 and TRBJ2-1; 7 bases agree with TRBD2. The CDR3 spans 15 residues. V trimming: 2 bases; J trimming: 6 bases; junction bases outside the gene matches: 7. In germline, CDR1 is SEHNR, CDR2 FQNEAQ (reference sequence). The full variable domain, in which reference TRBV7-9 and TRBJ2-1 provide the parts outside the CDR3, is DTGVSQNPRHKITKRGQNVTFRCDPISEHNRLYWYRQTLGQGPEFLTYFQNEAQLEKSRLLSDRFSAERPKGSFSTLEIQRTEQGDSAMYLCASSLSGISTNEQFFGPGTRLTVL.

V and J are TRBV5-1 and TRBJ2-1, with D perhaps TRBD2 (6 bases). CDR1 and CDR2 (germline): SGHRS, YFSETQ. The CDR3 length is 12 residues. Trimming stripped 5 bases from V and 3 bases from J, with 6 bases between. The CDR3 DNA reads TGCGCCAGCAGGACTAGCTACAATGAGCAGTTCTTC. It codes for CASRTSYNEQFF.

The V call is TRBV27, the J call TRBJ1-2; 9 bases line up with TRBD1. The CDR3 is made up of 13 amino acids. From germline, CDR1 is MNHEY and CDR2 SMNVEV (reference sequence). Trimming took 8 bases from V and 4 from J; bases not matched to a gene: 5. CDR3 coding DNA: TGTGCCAGCGGGGGGACAGGGCTCTATGGCTACACCTTC. As protein: CASGGTGLYGYTF.

The chain employs TRBV6-5 and TRBJ1-1; D is unresolved. CDR3 length: 12 amino acids. Germline V gene data show CDR1 as MNHEY and CDR2 as SVGAGI. V was shortened by 7 bases and J by 5 bases, with 11 bases between the two germline ends. The CDR3 reads CASTRGGTEAFF. CDR3 DNA sequence: TGTGCCAGCACCCGAGGAGGGACTGAAGCTTTCTTT.

The rearrangement links TRBV4-2 to TRBJ1-2; tentatively, D is TRBD1 (5 bases). The CDR3 runs to 15 residues. Trimming pared 1 base from V and 6 bases from J, leaving 15 bases between. CDR1 and CDR2 from the germline V gene are LGHNA and YNFKEQ. The CDR3 is CASSQVPGLTNGYTF. In DNA, the CDR3 is TGTGCCAGCAGCCAAGTCCCAGGGTTAACGAATGGCTACACCTTC.

Points on this clone: Other DNA sequences in the sample encode the same CDR3. J is TRBJ2-3 and V is TRBV5-1; TRBD2 matches at 7 bases. V shed 0 bases, J shed 1 base, and the junction held 5 bases outside the gene matches. Germline lookup yields CDR1 SGHRS and CDR2 YFSETQ. This CDR3 has 16 residues. Here the CDR3 reads CASSLGLAVRTDTQYF. As DNA, the CDR3 is TGCGCCAGCAGCTTGGGGCTAGCGGTCCGCACAGATACGCAGTATTTT.

The V gene is TRBV7-2, the J gene TRBJ2-7; TRBD2 matches at 14 bases. Germline CDR1 SGHTA, CDR2 FQGNSA. The V segment lost 3 bases and the J segment 3 bases; nucleotides outside the gene matches: 4. The length of the CDR3 is 16 residues. The CDR3 loop is CASSLLGTSGSYEQYF. CDR3 bases: TGTGCCAGCAGCTTGCTGGGGACTAGCGGGAGCTACGAGCAGTACTTC.

This chain connects TRBV7-9 to TRBJ2-5; D is unclear. Trimming took 7 bases from V and 4 from J, leaving 16 bases between them. Germline V gives CDR1 SEHNR, CDR2 FQNEAQ (reference sequence). This CDR3 has 14 amino acids. CDR3 loop: CASTHYGRRETQYF. The CDR3 DNA sequence: TGTGCCAGCACCCACTACGGGCGCCGAGAGACCCAGTACTTC.

The J gene is TRBJ1-2, the V gene TRBV9; D unresolved. The CDR3 length is 16 residues. V gave up 2 bases and J gave up 5 bases, with 19 bases separating them. Germline loops: CDR1 SGDLS, CDR2 YYNGEE. The CDR3 spells CASSVSPGEDPYGYTF. CDR3 in DNA: TGTGCCAGCAGCGTTTCTCCGGGCGAGGACCCTTATGGCTACACCTTC.

A word on this clone: The identical CDR3 is also encoded by other nucleotide sequences in the sample. The CDR3 sequence: CASSSVSRRGGRFRNEQFF. The CDR3 bases are TGTGCCAGCAGCTCCGTCTCTCGGCGGGGGGGCCGGTTCCGTAATGAGCAGTTCTTC. This chain uses TRBV5-6 with TRBJ2-1, with 9 bases identical to TRBD2. V shed 3 bases, J shed 7 bases, and the junction held 20 bases outside the gene matches. CDR1 and CDR2 from the germline V gene are SGHDT and YYEEEE. The CDR3 spans 19 residues. Full variable domain (outside the CDR3, taken from reference TRBV5-6 and TRBJ2-1): DAGVTQSPTHLIKTRGQQVTLRCSPKSGHDTVSWYQQALGQGPQFIFQYYEEEERQRGNFPDRFSGHQFPNYSSELNVNALLLGDSALYLCASSSVSRRGGRFRNEQFFGPGTRLTVL.

The chain couples TRBV7-2 to TRBJ2-3, with no clear D. This CDR3 has 13 residues. The V gene lost 4 bases and the J gene lost 4 bases, with 9 bases spanning the gap. CDR1 and CDR2 from the germline V gene are SGHTA and FQGNSA. CDR3 sequence (DNA): TGTGCCAGCAGCTCTAGACCCCCAGATACGCAGTATTTT. This sequence encodes CASSSRPPDTQYF. The variable domain in full, completed from reference TRBV7-2 and TRBJ2-3, reads GAGVSQSPSNKVTEKGKDVELRCDPISGHTALYWYRQSLGQGLEFLIYFQGNSAPDKSGLPSDRFSAERTGGSVSTLTIQRTQQEDSAVYLCASSSRPPDTQYFGPGTRLTVL.

The chain couples TRBV12-1 to TRBJ2-1; whether TRBD2, the table's D call, matches the DNA was not checked. TRBV12-1 is a pseudogene locus. The CDR3 consists of 17 residues. The CDR3 loop reads CASSFVAAGGTYNEQFF. The CDR3 DNA is TGTGCCAGCAGCTTTGTAGCAGCGGGAGGCACCTACAATGAGCAGTTCTTC.

The chain employs TRBV7-9 and TRBJ2-5, with 7 nucleotides matching TRBD1. This CDR3 contains 13 residues. Germline CDR1 reads SEHNR; CDR2 reads FQNEAQ (reference sequence). J lost 4 bases, V lost 3 bases, and 2 bases had no gene match. CDR3 sequence (DNA): TGTGCCAGCAGCTTGAGACAGGGAGAGACCCAGTACTTC. Protein sequence: CASSLRQGETQYF.

The V and J genes are TRBV14 and TRBJ2-7, with unresolved D. The germline CDR1 and CDR2 sequences are SGHDN and FVKESK. V lost 1 base, J lost 0 bases, and 1 base lay in between. CDR3 length: 12 residues. CDR3 amino acids: CASSQVSYEQYF. CDR3 DNA: TGTGCCAGCAGCCAAGTCTCCTACGAGCAGTACTTC. Based on the CDR3 plus reference TRBV14 and TRBJ2-7, the full variable domain is EAGVTQFPSHSVIEKGQTVTLRCDPISGHDNLYWYRRVMGKEIKFLLHFVKESKQDESGMPNNRFLAERTGGTYSTLKVQPAELEDSGVYFCASSQVSYEQYFGPGTRLTVT.

There are a few counts of this clone. The chain combines TRBV15 with TRBJ2-5; TRBD2 agrees at 13 bases. V lost 6 bases to trimming and J lost 1 base; unmatched junction nucleotides: 2. Germline loops: CDR1 LNHNV, CDR2 YYDKDF (reference sequence). The CDR3 is made up of 15 amino acids. The CDR3 here is CATRGTSGIQETQYF. The DNA of the CDR3 is TGTGCCACCAGGGGGACTAGCGGGATCCAAGAGACCCAGTACTTC.

The rearrangement links TRBV18 to TRBJ1-2; 8 bases line up with TRBD1. The V gene's germline CDR1 is KGHSH and CDR2 LQKENI. The V segment lost 3 bases and the J segment 4 bases; nucleotides outside the gene matches: 1. CDR3 size: 13 residues. The CDR3 region has the DNA TGTGCCAGCTCACCCCAGGGGGCCTATGGCTACACCTTC. Amino acid sequence: CASSPQGAYGYTF.

This clone was recorded once. The rearrangement links TRBV6-1 to TRBJ1-2, with D unclear. The CDR3 spans 14 residues. CDR1 and CDR2 from the germline V gene are MNHNS and SASEGT. Trimming removed 7 bases from V and 1 base from J, with 13 bases in between. CDR3 DNA sequence: TGTGCCAGCATCGCCGGAACGGTTAACTATGGCTACACCTTC. Its translation is CASIAGTVNYGYTF.

The V call is TRBV28, the J call TRBJ2-3, with 7 bases identical to TRBD1. CDR1 is MDHEN, CDR2 SYDVKM, per germline. CDR3 size: 16 residues. V trimming: 8 bases; J trimming: 2 bases; junction bases outside the gene matches: 13. The CDR3 reads CASAPHSGQNTDTQYF. DNA for the CDR3: TGTGCCAGCGCCCCCCACTCGGGACAGAACACAGATACGCAGTATTTT.

The chain joins TRBV4-2 to TRBJ2-2; 8 nucleotides line up with TRBD2. The CDR3 runs 15 residues. Germline values: CDR1 LGHNA, CDR2 YNFKEQ. Germline trimming cut 1 base from V and 4 bases from J; bases unmatched to any gene: 2. The CDR3 DNA reads TGTGCCAGCAGCCAAGCGGGAGGGCCCACCGGGGAGCTGTTTTTT. It is translated as CASSQAGGPTGELFF.